This T cell receptor beta chain came from a study of CD8 T cells in Susac syndrome. The RNA, about 0.45 to 1 ug, was put through reverse transcription using random hexamers. With immunoSEQ multiplex PCR, TCR beta CDR3 was amplified across 54 Vbeta and 13 Jbeta. TCRdb re-called the immunoSEQ multiplex PCR reads with MiXCR, one entry per CDR3 protein. The sample includes around 270,000 distinct CDR3 sequences, about 91% of them seen just once. TCR beta was sequenced from blood CD8+ and CD4+ T cells. The CD8+ and CD4+ T cells were negatively isolated, with the TEMRA cells enriched by FACS. Germline CDR1 is LGHDT and CDR2 is YNNKEL (reference sequence). V shed 0 bases and J 5 bases; nucleotides not matched to a gene: 4. The CDR3 covers 15 residues.

The receptor's source is a human donor with multiple sclerosis. Sequences were obtained from CD8+ T cells from PBMCs. The chain uses TRBV3-1 and TRBJ2-1; 7 nucleotides align to TRBD2. The CDR3 here is CASSQDLRGNNEQFF. The CDR3 DNA follows: TGTGCCAGCAGCCAAGATTTGCGGGGGAACAATGAGCAGTTCTTC.